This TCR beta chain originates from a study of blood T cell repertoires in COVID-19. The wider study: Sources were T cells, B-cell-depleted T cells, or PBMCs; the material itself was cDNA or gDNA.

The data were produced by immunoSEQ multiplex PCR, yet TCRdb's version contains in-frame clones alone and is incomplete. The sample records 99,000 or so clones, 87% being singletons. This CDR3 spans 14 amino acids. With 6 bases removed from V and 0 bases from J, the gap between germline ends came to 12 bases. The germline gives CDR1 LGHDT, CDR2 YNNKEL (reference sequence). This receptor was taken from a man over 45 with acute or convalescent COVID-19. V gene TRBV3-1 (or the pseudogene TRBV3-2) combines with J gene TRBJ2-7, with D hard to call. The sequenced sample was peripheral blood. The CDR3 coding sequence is TGTGCCAGCAGACCAGAACTAAGCTCCTACGAGCAGTACTTC. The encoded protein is CASRPELSSYEQYF.